The next 27 T cell receptor beta chains were all read from a single sample in a study of blood T cell repertoires in COVID-19 (TCRdb year 2020). The library was prepared using the immunoSEQ multiplex PCR assay. TCRdb's version of the immuneACCESS table is confined to in-frame rearrangements and falls short of the full clone set. An unresolved V gene accounts for under half of the shortfall where checked; the remainder is of unknown origin. The sample includes 150,000 to 200,000 clones, with roughly 77% observed a single time. Of the sample, 6% falls within the top ten clones. The sequenced sample was peripheral blood. These receptor sequences come from a woman between 40 and 50 years old with COVID-19, enrolled during active disease.

The chain combines TRBV19 with TRBJ1-6; D possibly corresponds to TRBD1 (6 bases). V was clipped by 4 bases and J by 7 bases, with 11 bases between them. CDR1 is LNHDA, CDR2 SQIVND, per germline (reference sequence). The CDR3 runs to 14 residues. The CDR3 sequence is CASSTSRGNSPLHF. For the CDR3, the DNA is TGTGCCAGTAGTACGTCCAGGGGAAATTCACCCCTCCACTTT. The entire variable domain, with the rest obtained from reference TRBV19 and TRBJ1-6, is as follows: DGGITQSPKYLFRKEGQNVTLSCEQNLNHDAMYWYRQDPGQGLRLIYYSQIVNDFQKGDIAEGYSVSREKKESFPLTVTSAQKNPTAFYLCASSTSRGNSPLHFGNGTRLTVT.

The V call is TRBV7-2, the J call TRBJ1-1, with 8 bases that match TRBD1. The CDR3 runs 13 residues. CDR1 is SGHTA, CDR2 FQGNSA, per germline. V gave up 2 bases and J gave up 7 bases; unmatched junction bases: 3. This CDR3 reads CASSLIDRGEAFF. The CDR3 DNA is TGTGCCAGCAGCTTAATTGACAGGGGTGAAGCTTTCTTT.

This chain links TRBV6-2 or TRBV6-3 with TRBJ1-5, with D unclear. Germline assignment: CDR1 MNHEY and CDR2 SVGEGT. Trimming took 5 bases from V and 6 from J, leaving 8 bases between them. The CDR3 loop spans 12 amino acids. CDR3 residues: CASSEGLQPQHF. The CDR3 DNA is TGTGCCAGCAGTGAGGGTCTTCAGCCCCAGCATTTT.

The J gene is TRBJ1-3, the V gene TRBV6-5, with 7 bases identical to TRBD1. This CDR3 region has 15 residues. V trimming: 6 bases; J trimming: 2 bases; junction bases outside the gene matches: 7. The germline gives CDR1 MNHEY, CDR2 SVGAGI. The CDR3 is CASRPDTGAGNTIYF. Written as DNA, the CDR3 is TGTGCCAGCAGACCAGATACAGGGGCTGGAAACACCATATATTTT.

This clone has more than one count but fewer than ten. The chain recombines TRBV12-3 or TRBV12-4 with TRBJ1-1, with 7 bases identical to TRBD1. This CDR3 region has 13 residues. The V and J ends lost 6 bases and 5 bases, in that order; junction bases with no gene match: 6. The CDR3 is CASSRDRSTEAFF. The CDR3, as DNA: TGTGCCAGCAGCCGGGACAGAAGTACTGAAGCTTTCTTT.

This chain links TRBV5-1 with TRBJ2-5; 9 nucleotides match TRBD2. The V gene end was trimmed by 4 bases and the J gene end by 2 bases; junction bases not matched to a gene: 9. CDR3 length: 16 residues. Per germline, CDR1 SGHRS and CDR2 YFSETQ. The CDR3 region has the DNA TGCGCCAGCAGCCCCCTATTAAGCGGGGGGCAAGAGACCCAGTACTTC. Protein product: CASSPLLSGGQETQYF.

The chain recombines TRBV5-1 with TRBJ2-4, with 7 bases matching TRBD1. Looked up from germline, CDR1 is SGHRS and CDR2 is YFSETQ. The CDR3 has 16 residues. Trimming removed 4 bases from V and 0 bases from J; junction bases left unmatched: 7. As DNA, the CDR3 is TGCGCCAGCAGCCCCGGACAGGCTCTAGCCAAAAACATTCAGTACTTC. It translates to CASSPGQALAKNIQYF. Combining the CDR3 with reference TRBV5-1 and TRBJ2-4 gives the whole variable domain KAGVTQTPRYLIKTRGQQVTLSCSPISGHRSVSWYQQTPGQGLQFLFEYFSETQRNKGNFPGRFSGRQFSNSRSEMNVSTLELGDSALYLCASSPGQALAKNIQYFGAGTRLSVL.

A few counts support this clone. This chain links TRBV5-4 with TRBJ2-2, with D hard to call. Deletions cut 0 bases from V and 0 bases from J, with 9 bases between. CDR1 and CDR2 (germline): SGHNT, YYREEE (reference sequence). The CDR3 has 16 amino acids. CDR3 in DNA: TGTGCCAGCAGCTTGGTAGCCACTACGAACACCGGGGAGCTGTTTTTT. Its translation is CASSLVATTNTGELFF.

This clone was picked up many times. The V call is TRBV10-3, the J call TRBJ1-5; 8 bases fit TRBD1. The CDR3 extends over 14 amino acids. CDR1 and CDR2 (germline): ENHRY, SYGVKD. V was clipped by 8 bases and J by 0 bases; unmatched bases: 3. CDR3 nucleotides: TGTGCCATCGCAGGGGGCTATAGCAATCAGCCCCAGCATTTT. This sequence encodes CAIAGGYSNQPQHF.

This clone was counted ten times or more. The chain employs TRBV4-2 and TRBJ2-2, with D tentatively TRBD1 (6 bases). This CDR3 spans 17 amino acids. Per the germline V gene, CDR1 is LGHNA and CDR2 is YNFKEQ. The V end lost 1 base, the J end lost 1 base, and 13 bases lay between the germline ends. The CDR3 here is CASSQVTGIGNTGELFF. DNA for the CDR3: TGTGCCAGCAGCCAAGTAACAGGGATCGGGAACACCGGGGAGCTGTTTTTT.

The rearrangement links TRBV30 to TRBJ2-1; 9 bases fit TRBD2. The CDR3 contains 16 residues. Germline values: CDR1 GTSNPN, CDR2 SVGIG (reference sequence). V was clipped by 2 bases and J by 3 bases; unmatched bases: 8. CDR3 coding DNA: TGTGCCTGGAGTCCCTGGGGACTAGCTCACTACAATGAGCAGTTCTTC. It specifies CAWSPWGLAHYNEQFF.

This clone was seen a handful of times. This rearrangement joins TRBV15 to TRBJ1-5, with 7 bases fitting TRBD1. CDR3 size: 15 residues. With V trimmed by 3 bases and J by 6 bases, 8 bases remained unmatched. Germline V gene data show CDR1 as LNHNV and CDR2 as YYDKDF (reference sequence). The CDR3: CATSRRQGNGQPQHF. The CDR3 coding sequence is TGTGCCACCAGCAGGAGACAGGGCAACGGTCAGCCCCAGCATTTT.

This clone was seen a handful of times. This chain links TRBV7-9 with TRBJ2-5; 9 positions agree with TRBD1. Per germline, CDR1 SEHNR and CDR2 FQNEAQ (reference sequence). Unmatched junction bases numbered 12, after V lost 2 bases and J lost 5 bases. This CDR3 is built from 17 residues. CDR3 DNA: TGTGCCAGCAGCTTACTGCTACCGGACAGGGGTACGGAGACCCAGTACTTC. This encodes CASSLLLPDRGTETQYF.

The chain uses TRBV12-1 and TRBJ1-1; the D call in the table, TRBD1, was not verified against the DNA. TRBV12-1 is a recognized pseudogene. The CDR3 has 13 amino acids. CDR3 nucleotides: TGTGCCAGCAGCTTTTGGCCGAACACTGAAGCTTTCTTT. Its protein product is CASSFWPNTEAFF.

The V and J genes are TRBV4-3 and TRBJ2-3, with 15 bases identical to TRBD2. This CDR3 is built from 19 residues. After removal of 4 bases from V and 4 bases from J, the junction contained 12 bases not matched to a gene. Germline V CDR1 and CDR2: LGHNA, YSLEER. The chain's CDR3 is CASSRGLAGGTNSADTQYF. The DNA for the CDR3 is TGCGCCAGCAGCCGGGGACTAGCGGGGGGAACAAACAGTGCAGATACGCAGTATTTT.

CDR3 nucleotide sequence: TGTGCCATCAGGGACGGGGTATCCTACGAGCAGTACTTC. It is translated as CAIRDGVSYEQYF. The rearrangement links TRBV10-3 to TRBJ2-7; D is possibly TRBD2 (5 bases). The CDR3 has 13 residues. V was shortened by 6 bases and J by 1 base, with 10 bases between the two germline ends. Germline CDR1 ENHRY, CDR2 SYGVKD.

This chain uses TRBV6-5 with TRBJ1-2; the D gene is possibly TRBD1 (6 bases). V lost 4 bases and J lost 7, with 16 bases in between. Looked up from germline, CDR1 is MNHEY and CDR2 is SVGAGI. This CDR3 is built from 14 residues. CDR3 nucleotides: TGTGCCAGCAGTTTGGCGACAGGATTGAGTGGCTACACCTTC. It translates to CASSLATGLSGYTF.

This chain uses TRBV30 with TRBJ2-5; 10 positions agree with TRBD1. Germline loops: CDR1 GTSNPN, CDR2 SVGIG (reference sequence). The CDR3 is 16 residues long. V shed 4 bases, J shed 4 bases, and the junction held 12 bases outside the gene matches. The CDR3 nucleotides are TGTGCCTGGATTTCCGGGACAGGGGCCGGGGGAGAGACCCAGTACTTC. This gives the protein CAWISGTGAGGETQYF.

This clone appeared many times. The CDR3 coding sequence is TGTGCCAGCAGCCAAGAAGGCTCCACTACCTACGAGCAGTACTTC. Translated, it gives CASSQEGSTTYEQYF. V usage is TRBV14 and J usage is TRBJ2-7; D remains ambiguous. Germline-derived CDR1 and CDR2 are SGHDN and FVKESK. Trimming left V 0 bases short and J 2 bases short, with 11 bases between. The CDR3 has 15 residues. Complete variable domain (other parts from reference TRBV14 and TRBJ2-7): EAGVTQFPSHSVIEKGQTVTLRCDPISGHDNLYWYRRVMGKEIKFLLHFVKESKQDESGMPNNRFLAERTGGTYSTLKVQPAELEDSGVYFCASSQEGSTTYEQYFGPGTRLTVT.

V and J are TRBV20-1 and TRBJ2-7; 12 nucleotides agree with TRBD2. Trimming cost V 3 bases and J 6 bases; bases outside gene matches: 9. Germline V gene data show CDR1 as DFQATT and CDR2 as SNEGSKA (reference sequence). The CDR3 consists of 15 residues. The DNA for the CDR3 is TGCAGTGCTAGTGACCTAGCGGGAGGGCCTCGCGAGCAGTACTTC. It specifies CSASDLAGGPREQYF.

V gene TRBV7-3 combines with J gene TRBJ2-2; 9 bases align to TRBD1. The CDR3 has 16 amino acids. Unmatched junction bases numbered 5, after V lost 5 bases and J lost 1 base. In germline, CDR1 is SGHTA, CDR2 FQGTGA. CDR3 residues: CASSKRQGGNTGELFF. The DNA of the CDR3 is TGTGCCAGCAGCAAGAGACAGGGGGGGAACACCGGGGAGCTGTTTTTT.

The J gene is TRBJ2-7, the V gene TRBV4-1; perhaps TRBD1 as D (5 bases). The CDR3 loop spans 16 amino acids. CDR1 MGHRA and CDR2 YSYEKL come from the germline V gene. With 1 base removed from V and 2 bases from J, the gap between germline ends came to 15 bases. CDR3 in DNA: TGCGCCAGCAGCCAAGTGTCCGCACAGGAGACCTACGAGCAGTACTTC. Encoded protein: CASSQVSAQETYEQYF.

CDR3 DNA: TGTGCCAGCTCACCAAGCACAGGTACCGGGGAGCTGTTTTTT. Protein product: CASSPSTGTGELFF. This chain joins TRBV18 and TRBJ2-2; maybe TRBD1 (5 bases). CDR3 length: 14 residues. V gave up 2 bases and J gave up 5 bases, with 9 bases separating them. Germline assignment: CDR1 KGHSH and CDR2 LQKENI.

The table lists this clone with a count of one. This rearrangement joins TRBV2 to TRBJ1-1; D possibly corresponds to TRBD1 (5 bases). This CDR3 comprises 14 residues. V lost 7 bases and J lost 4, with 16 bases in between. CDR1 SNHLY and CDR2 FYNNEI come from the germline V gene. The CDR3 DNA reads TGTGCCAGCACTACCCTGGGAGGGGCCACTGAAGCTTTCTTT. This translates into CASTTLGGATEAFF.

This clone turned up a few times. The rearrangement joins TRBV7-3 to TRBJ1-3; 8 nucleotides align to TRBD1. There are 15 residues in the CDR3. The ends lost 5 bases at V and 3 bases at J; junction bases unmatched: 6. The V gene's germline CDR1 is SGHTA and CDR2 FQGTGA. CDR3 sequence: CASSPGGADGNTIYF. Here the CDR3 DNA reads TGTGCCAGCAGCCCAGGGGGCGCAGATGGAAACACCATATATTTT.

The V gene is TRBV4-3, the J gene TRBJ2-7; 9 bases map to TRBD1. This CDR3 is built from 15 residues. J gave up 3 bases and V 1 base, and 4 bases lay outside the gene matches. Germline CDR1 is LGHNA and CDR2 is YSLEER. The CDR3 is CASSQVTGGVYEQYF. The CDR3, as DNA: TGCGCCAGCAGCCAAGTGACAGGGGGGGTCTACGAGCAGTACTTC.

This clone was seen once. The V and J genes are TRBV2 and TRBJ2-3; 9 bases are shared with TRBD1. Germline assignment: CDR1 SNHLY and CDR2 FYNNEI. V lost 4 bases and J lost 5; bases outside the gene matches: 13. The CDR3 totals 17 residues. CDR3 region: CASSGWDRDVVQDTQYF. The CDR3 coding sequence is TGTGCCAGCAGTGGATGGGACAGGGATGTTGTGCAAGATACGCAGTATTTT.